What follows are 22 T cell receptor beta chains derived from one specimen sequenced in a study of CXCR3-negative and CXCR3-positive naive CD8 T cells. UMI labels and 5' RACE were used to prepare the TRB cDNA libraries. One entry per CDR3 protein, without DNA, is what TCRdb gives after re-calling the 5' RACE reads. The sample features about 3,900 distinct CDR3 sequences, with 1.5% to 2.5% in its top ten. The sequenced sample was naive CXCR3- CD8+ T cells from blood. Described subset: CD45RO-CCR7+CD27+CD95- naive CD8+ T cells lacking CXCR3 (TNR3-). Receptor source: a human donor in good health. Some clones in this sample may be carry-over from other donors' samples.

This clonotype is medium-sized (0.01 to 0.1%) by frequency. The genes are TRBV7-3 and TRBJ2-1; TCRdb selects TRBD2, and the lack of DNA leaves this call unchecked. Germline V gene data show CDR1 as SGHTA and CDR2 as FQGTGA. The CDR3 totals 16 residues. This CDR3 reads CASSLIGGLAEDEQFF.

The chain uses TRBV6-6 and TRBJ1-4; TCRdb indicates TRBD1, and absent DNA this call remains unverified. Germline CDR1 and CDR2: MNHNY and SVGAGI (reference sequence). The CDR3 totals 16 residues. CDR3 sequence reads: CASSYSHRGLGEKLFF.

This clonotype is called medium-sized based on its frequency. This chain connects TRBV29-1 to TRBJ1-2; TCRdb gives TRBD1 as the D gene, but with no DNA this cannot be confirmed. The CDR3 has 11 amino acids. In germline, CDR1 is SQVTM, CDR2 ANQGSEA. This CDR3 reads CSVEDWRQRDF.

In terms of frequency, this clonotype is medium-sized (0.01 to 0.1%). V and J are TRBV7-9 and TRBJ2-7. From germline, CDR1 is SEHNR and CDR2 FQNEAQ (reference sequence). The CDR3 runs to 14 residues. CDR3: CASSLGPEIYEQYF.

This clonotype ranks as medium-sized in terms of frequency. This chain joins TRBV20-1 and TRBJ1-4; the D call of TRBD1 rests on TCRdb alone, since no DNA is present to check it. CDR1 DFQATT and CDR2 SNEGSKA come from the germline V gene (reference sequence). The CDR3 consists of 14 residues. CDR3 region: CSARESTVNEKLFF.

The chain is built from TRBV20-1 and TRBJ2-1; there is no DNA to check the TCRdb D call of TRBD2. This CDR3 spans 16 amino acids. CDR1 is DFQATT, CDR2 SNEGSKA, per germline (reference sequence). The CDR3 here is CSARDRASGDYNEQFF.

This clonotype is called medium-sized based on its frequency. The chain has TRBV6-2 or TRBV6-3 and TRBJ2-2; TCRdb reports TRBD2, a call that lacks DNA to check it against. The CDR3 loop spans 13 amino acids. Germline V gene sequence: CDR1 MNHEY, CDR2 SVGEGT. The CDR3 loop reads CASRRDHTGELFF.

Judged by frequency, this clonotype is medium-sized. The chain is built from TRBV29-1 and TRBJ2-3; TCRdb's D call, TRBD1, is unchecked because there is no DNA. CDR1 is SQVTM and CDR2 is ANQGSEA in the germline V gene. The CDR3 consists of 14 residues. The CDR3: CSVAKQGSTDTQYF.

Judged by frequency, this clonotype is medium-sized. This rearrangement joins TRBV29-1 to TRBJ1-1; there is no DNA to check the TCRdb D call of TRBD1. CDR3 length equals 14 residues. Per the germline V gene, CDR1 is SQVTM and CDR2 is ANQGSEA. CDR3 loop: CSVERGSGGTEAFF.

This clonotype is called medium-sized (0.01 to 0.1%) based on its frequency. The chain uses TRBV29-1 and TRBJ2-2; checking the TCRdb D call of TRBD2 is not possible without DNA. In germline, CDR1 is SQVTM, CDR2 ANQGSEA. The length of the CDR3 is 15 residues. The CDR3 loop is CSVGWTSGITGELFF.

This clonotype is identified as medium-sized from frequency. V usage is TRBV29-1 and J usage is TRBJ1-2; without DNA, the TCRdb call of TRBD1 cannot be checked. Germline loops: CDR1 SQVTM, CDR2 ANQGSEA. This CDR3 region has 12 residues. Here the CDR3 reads CSVPAPSGGYTF.

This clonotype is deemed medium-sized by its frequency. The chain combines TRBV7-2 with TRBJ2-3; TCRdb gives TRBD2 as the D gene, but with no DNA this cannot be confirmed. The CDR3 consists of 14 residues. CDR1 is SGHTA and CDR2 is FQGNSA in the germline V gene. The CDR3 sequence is CASSFDAGSDTQYF. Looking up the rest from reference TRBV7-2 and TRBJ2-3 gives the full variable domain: GAGVSQSPSNKVTEKGKDVELRCDPISGHTALYWYRQSLGQGLEFLIYFQGNSAPDKSGLPSDRFSAERTGGSVSTLTIQRTQQEDSAVYLCASSFDAGSDTQYFGPGTRLTVL.

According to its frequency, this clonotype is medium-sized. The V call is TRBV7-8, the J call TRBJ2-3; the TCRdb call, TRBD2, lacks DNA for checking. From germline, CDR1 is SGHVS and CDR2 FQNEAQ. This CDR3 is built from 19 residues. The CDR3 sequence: CASSLGLAGGPVSSDTQYF.

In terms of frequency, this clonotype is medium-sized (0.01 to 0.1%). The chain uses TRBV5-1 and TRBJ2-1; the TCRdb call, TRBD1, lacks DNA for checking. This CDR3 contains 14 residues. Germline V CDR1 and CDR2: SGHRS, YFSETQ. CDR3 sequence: CASSFTGTDNEQFF.

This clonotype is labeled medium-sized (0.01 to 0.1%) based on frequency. The CDR3: CASSLRGAYNEQFF. V is TRBV27 and J is TRBJ2-1; TCRdb lists TRBD1, though no DNA is available to test this call. Germline lookup yields CDR1 MNHEY and CDR2 SMNVEV (reference sequence). The CDR3 is made up of 14 amino acids.

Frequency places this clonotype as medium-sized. The chain's CDR3 is CASIEGAGGNTGELFF. The gene calls are TRBV6-2 or TRBV6-3 and TRBJ2-2; no DNA is available, so the TRBD2 call from TCRdb remains unchecked. Per the germline V gene, CDR1 is MNHEY and CDR2 is SVGEGT. This CDR3 region has 16 residues.

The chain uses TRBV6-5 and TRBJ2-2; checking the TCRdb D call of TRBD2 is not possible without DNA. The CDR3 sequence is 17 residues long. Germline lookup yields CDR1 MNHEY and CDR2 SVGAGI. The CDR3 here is CASSFISGGAHTGELFF.

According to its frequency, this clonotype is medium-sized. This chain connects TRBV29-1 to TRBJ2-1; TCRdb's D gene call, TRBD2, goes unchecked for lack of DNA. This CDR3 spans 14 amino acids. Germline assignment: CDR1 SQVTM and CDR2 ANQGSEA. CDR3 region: CSVDGLAGENEQFF.

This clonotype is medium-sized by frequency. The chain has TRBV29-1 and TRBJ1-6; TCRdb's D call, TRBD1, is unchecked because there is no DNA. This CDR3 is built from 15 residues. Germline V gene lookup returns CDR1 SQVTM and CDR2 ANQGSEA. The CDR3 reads CSVDVGGTGNSPLHF.

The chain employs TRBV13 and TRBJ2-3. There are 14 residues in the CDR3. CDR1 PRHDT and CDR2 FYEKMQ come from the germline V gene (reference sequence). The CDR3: CASSLGPVGDTQYF.

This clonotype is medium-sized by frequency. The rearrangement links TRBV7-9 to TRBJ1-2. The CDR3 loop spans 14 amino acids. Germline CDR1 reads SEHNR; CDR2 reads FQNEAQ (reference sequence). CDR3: CASSPTGTTDGYTF.

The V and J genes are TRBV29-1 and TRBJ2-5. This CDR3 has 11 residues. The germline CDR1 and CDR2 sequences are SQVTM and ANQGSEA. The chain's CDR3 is CSGPDQETQYF.